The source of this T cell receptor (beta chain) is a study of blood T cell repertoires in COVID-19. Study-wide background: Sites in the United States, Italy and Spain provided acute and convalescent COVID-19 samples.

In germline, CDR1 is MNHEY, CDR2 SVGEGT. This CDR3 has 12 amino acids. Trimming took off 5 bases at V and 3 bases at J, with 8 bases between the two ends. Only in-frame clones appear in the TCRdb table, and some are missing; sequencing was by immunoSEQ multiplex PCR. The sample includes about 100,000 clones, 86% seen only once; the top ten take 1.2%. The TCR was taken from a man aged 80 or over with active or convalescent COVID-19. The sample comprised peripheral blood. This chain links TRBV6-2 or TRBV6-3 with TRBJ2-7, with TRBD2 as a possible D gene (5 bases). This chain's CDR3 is CASSPTSYEQYF. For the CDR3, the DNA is TGTGCCAGCAGTCCCACTAGCTACGAGCAGTACTTC.